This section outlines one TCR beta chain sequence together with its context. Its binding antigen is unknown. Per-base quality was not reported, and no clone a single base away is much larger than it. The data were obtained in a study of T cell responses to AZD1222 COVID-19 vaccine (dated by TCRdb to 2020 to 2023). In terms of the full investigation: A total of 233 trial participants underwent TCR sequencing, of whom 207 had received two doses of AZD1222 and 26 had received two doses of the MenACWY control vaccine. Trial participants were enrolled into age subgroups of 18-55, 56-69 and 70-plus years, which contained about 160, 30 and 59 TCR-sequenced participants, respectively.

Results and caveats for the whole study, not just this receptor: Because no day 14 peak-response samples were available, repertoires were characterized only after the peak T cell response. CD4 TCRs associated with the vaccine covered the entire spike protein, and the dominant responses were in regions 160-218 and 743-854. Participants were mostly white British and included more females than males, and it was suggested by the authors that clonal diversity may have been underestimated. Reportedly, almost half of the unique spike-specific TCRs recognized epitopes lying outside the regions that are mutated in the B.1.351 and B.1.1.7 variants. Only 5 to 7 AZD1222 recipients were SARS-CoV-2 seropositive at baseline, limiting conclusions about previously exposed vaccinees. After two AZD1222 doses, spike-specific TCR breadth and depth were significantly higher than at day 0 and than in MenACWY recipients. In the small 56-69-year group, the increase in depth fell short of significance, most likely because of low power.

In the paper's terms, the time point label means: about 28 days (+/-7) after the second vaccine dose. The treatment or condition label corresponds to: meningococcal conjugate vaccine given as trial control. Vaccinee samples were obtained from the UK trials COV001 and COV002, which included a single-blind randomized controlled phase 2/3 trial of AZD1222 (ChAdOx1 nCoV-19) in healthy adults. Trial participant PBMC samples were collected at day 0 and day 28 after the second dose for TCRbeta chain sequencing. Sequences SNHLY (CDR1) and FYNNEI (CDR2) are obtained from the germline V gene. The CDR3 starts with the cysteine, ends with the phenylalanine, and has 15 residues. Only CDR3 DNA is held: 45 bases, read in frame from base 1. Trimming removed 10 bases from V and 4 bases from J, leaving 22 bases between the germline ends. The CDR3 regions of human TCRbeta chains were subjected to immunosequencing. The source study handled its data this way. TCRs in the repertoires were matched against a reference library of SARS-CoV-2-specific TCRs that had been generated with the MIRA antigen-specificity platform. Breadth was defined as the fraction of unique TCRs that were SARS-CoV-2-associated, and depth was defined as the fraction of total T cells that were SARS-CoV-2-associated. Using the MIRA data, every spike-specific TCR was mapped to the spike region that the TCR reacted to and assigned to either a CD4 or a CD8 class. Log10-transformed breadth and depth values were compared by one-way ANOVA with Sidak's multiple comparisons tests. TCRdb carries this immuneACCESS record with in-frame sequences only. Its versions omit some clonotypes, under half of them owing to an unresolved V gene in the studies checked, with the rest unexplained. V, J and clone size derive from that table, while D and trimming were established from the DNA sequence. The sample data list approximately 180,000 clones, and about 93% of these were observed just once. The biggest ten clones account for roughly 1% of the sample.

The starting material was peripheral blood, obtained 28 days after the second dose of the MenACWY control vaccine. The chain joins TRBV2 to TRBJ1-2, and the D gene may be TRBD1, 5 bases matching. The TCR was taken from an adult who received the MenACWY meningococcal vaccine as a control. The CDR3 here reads CAILGRDAPTYGYTF. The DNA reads TGTGCCATCTTGGGGAGGGACGCGCCCACCTATGGCTACACCTTC.